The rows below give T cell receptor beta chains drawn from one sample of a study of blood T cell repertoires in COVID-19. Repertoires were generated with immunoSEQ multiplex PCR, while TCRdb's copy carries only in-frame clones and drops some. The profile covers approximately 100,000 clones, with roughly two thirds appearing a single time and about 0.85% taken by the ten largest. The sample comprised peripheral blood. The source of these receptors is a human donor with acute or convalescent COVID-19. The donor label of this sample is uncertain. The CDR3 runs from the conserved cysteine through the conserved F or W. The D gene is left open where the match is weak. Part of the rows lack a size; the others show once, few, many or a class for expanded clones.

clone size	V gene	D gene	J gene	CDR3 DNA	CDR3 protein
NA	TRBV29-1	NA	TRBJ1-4	TGCAGCGTTAAAATGTCTGGGGCTGAAAAACTGTTTTTT	CSVKMSGAEKLFF
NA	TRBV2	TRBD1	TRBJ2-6	TGTGCCAGCAGGGAACGGGACAGGGCTTGGGAAGGGGCCAACGTCCTGACTTTC	CASRERDRAWEGANVLTF
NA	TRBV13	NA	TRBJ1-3	TGTGCCAGCAGCCGACAGGAGAACTCTGGAAACACCATATATTTT	CASSRQENSGNTIYF
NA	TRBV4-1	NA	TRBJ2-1	TGCGCCAGCAGCCAAATCGACATGGTTGTCTACAATGAGCAGTTCTTC	CASSQIDMVVYNEQFF
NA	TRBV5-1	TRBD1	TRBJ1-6	TGCGCCAGCAGCGGAGGACAGGGTAATTCACCCCTCCACTTT	CASSGGQGNSPLHF
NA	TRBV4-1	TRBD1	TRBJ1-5	TGCGCCAGCAGCCAAGCCCTTGGACAGGGGGAGGGTCAGCCCCAGCATTTT	CASSQALGQGEGQPQHF
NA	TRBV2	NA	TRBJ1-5	TGTGCCAGCAGGGGCCGGCAGGGCGGACAGCCCCAGCATTTT	CASRGRQGGQPQHF
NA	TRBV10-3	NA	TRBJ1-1	TGTGCCATCAGTGAGAAAGTGAGAGAGGCCACTGAAGCTTTCTTT	CAISEKVREATEAFF
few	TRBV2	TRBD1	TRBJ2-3	TGTGCCAGCAGTGAACCGGACAGGGGTGATACGCAGTATTTT	CASSEPDRGDTQYF
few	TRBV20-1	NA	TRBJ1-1	TGCAGTGCTAGTCGAGGACTCACTGAAGCTTTCTTT	CSASRGLTEAFF
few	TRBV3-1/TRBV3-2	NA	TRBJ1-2	TGTGCCAGCAGCGCCCGGACAGCCAACTATGGCTACACCTTC	CASSARTANYGYTF
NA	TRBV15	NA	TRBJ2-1	TGTGCCACTCTGACGACCCGGGTCGGCTCCTACAATGAGCAGTTCTTC	CATLTTRVGSYNEQFF
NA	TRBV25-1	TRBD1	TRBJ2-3	TGTGCCAGCTCCTCTAGGACAGGGGGTAACTTAAGCACAGATACGCAGTATTTT	CASSSRTGGNLSTDTQYF
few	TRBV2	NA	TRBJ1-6	TGTGCCAGCCAGGAAGGGGTTAATTCACCCCTCCACTTT	CASQEGVNSPLHF
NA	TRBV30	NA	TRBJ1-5	TGTGCCTGGAGTGTAAATGCCGGGGGCAATCAGCCCCAGCATTTT	CAWSVNAGGNQPQHF
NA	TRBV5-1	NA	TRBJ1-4	TGCGCCAGCAGCTTGTCTTCAACTAATGAAAAACTGTTTTTT	CASSLSSTNEKLFF
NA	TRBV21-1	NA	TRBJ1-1	TGTGCCAGCAGCAAGCGGGTAGGGGGGGCCACTGAAGCTTTCTTT	CASSKRVGGATEAFF
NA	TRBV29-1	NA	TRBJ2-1	TGCAGCACCATCCCCACCAGGGGGGAATGGAGCTCCTACAATGAGCAGTTCTTC	CSTIPTRGEWSSYNEQFF
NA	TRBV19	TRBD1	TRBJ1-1	TGTGCCAGTAGGAGACAGGGCACGAACACTGAAGCTTTCTTT	CASRRQGTNTEAFF
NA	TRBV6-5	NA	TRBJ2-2	TGTGCCAGCAGGAAGCAGGGGAACACCGGGGAGCTGTTTTTT	CASRKQGNTGELFF
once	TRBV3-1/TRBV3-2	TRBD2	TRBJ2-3	TGTGCCAGCAGCCAAGGGACGCTAGCGGGGGGGCCCAAAGATACGCAGTATTTT	CASSQGTLAGGPKDTQYF
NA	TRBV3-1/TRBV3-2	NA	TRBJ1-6	TGTGCCAGCAGCCGCCGGGGGGGCAATTCACCCCTCCACTTT	CASSRRGGNSPLHF
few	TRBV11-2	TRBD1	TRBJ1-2	TGTGCCAGCAGCTTGGAGACAGGGGGTAGAGGCTACACCTTC	CASSLETGGRGYTF
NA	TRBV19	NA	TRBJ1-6	TGTGCCAGTAGCTCCGGGGAAGGGAATTCACCCCTCCACTTT	CASSSGEGNSPLHF
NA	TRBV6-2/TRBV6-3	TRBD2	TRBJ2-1	TGTGCCAGCAGTTACTCGATACTTAAGCTAGCGGCCTACAATGAGCAGTTCTTC	CASSYSILKLAAYNEQFF
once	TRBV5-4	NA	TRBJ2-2	TGTGCCAGCAGCTTGAGAATAGGAGGAGCTGCGAACACCGGGGAGCTGTTTTTT	CASSLRIGGAANTGELFF
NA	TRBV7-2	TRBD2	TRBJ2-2	TGTGCCAGCAGCTTCTTGGGGGGGACCGATTTTGCCGGGGAGCTGTTTTTT	CASSFLGGTDFAGELFF
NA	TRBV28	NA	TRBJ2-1	TGTGCCAGCAGTATCCGGACTGGACGTAGAAACCATGAGCAGTTCTTC	CASSIRTGRRNHEQFF
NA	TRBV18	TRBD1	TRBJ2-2	TGTGCCAGCTCACCACCAGGACAGGGTTCCGGGGAGCTGTTTTTT	CASSPPGQGSGELFF
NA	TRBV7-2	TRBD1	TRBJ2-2	TGTGCCAGCAGCTTGCGGACAGGGCTCCTGAACACCGGGGAGCTGTTTTTT	CASSLRTGLLNTGELFF
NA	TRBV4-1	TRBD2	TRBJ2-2	TGCGCCAGCAGCCAAGAGGGAGGGCCCCTCTTCGGGGAGCTGTTTTTT	CASSQEGGPLFGELFF
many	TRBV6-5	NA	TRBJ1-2	TGTGCCGGGACCGGACAGTACTATGGCTACACCTTC	CAGTGQYYGYTF
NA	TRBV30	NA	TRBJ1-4	TGTGCCTGGGGGCTTGTAGGGGGAACTAATGAAAAACTGTTTTTT	CAWGLVGGTNEKLFF
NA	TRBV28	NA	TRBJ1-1	TGTGCCAGCAGTTTTACATTACAGGCAGGGAACACTGAAGCTTTCTTT	CASSFTLQAGNTEAFF
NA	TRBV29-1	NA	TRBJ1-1	TGCAGCCTGAGGGTGAACACTGAAGCTTTCTTT	CSLRVNTEAFF
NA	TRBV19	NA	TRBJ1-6	TGTGCCAGTAAAAGCGGGAGGGTAGAATCACCCCTCCACTTT	CASKSGRVESPLHF
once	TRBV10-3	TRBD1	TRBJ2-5	TGTGCCATCAGGGACAGGGGACAAGAGACCCAGTACTTC	CAIRDRGQETQYF
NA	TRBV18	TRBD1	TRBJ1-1	TGTGCCAGCTCCTATCTCGGACAGGGGACTGAAGCTTTCTTT	CASSYLGQGTEAFF
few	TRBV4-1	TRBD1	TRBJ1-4	TGCGCCAGCAGCCAAAGGGACAGGGTGGGAGGTGAAAAACTGTTTTTT	CASSQRDRVGGEKLFF
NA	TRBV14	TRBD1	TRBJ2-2	TGTGCCAGCAGCCCCCTGGGACAGAGGAATTCGAGGGAGCTGTTTTTT	CASSPLGQRNSRELFF
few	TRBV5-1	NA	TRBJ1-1	TGCGCCAGCAGCTTGGCCAACAGAAACACTGAAGCTTTCTTT	CASSLANRNTEAFF
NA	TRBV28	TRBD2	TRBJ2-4	TGTGCCAGCAGTTACCCCCCGGGGGGGAGGGTCAAAAACATTCAGTACTTC	CASSYPPGGRVKNIQYF
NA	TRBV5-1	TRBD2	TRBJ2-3	TGCGCCAGCAGCGCGAGAACTAGCGGGGGCACAGATACGCAGTATTTT	CASSARTSGGTDTQYF
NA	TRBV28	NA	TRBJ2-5	TGTGCCAGCAGTTTTAAGACCCAGTACTTC	CASSFKTQYF
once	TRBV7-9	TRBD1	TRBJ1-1	TGTGCCAGCAGCATGACAGGGGGGGACACTGAAGCTTTCTTT	CASSMTGGDTEAFF